The subject of this entry is one TCR beta chain. No cognate antigen has been identified for it. The input lacks base qualities; no much larger clone sits a single base away. This sample is drawn from a study of neoadjuvant anti-PD-1 for oral cavity cancer (dated by TCRdb to the early 2020s). With regard to the full study: Before curative-intent surgical resection, most patients were given three to four biweekly doses of nivolumab at 3 mg/kg. Patients who did not progress were given a fourth nivolumab dose at about day 43 and had definitive surgical resection on days 50-56. Responders were defined as patients with complete response, partial response or stable disease by RECIST 1.1; non-responders were defined as patients with progression. The parent correlative cohort included about a dozen patients, with an approximately 32% response rate.

Broader findings and caveats from the paper: Greater tumor shrinkage was correlated with larger post-treatment sizes of preexisting intratumoral clones, suggesting that expansion of preexisting clones contributed to response. Higher pretreatment blood Treg/Th17 ratios correlated with both higher pretreatment blood TCRbeta clonality and lower post-treatment tumor TCRbeta clonality. Only a few patients per response group were included in the TCR analyses, and larger cohorts for validation were called for by the authors.

Tumor libraries used mostly about 4.8 ug of input genomic DNA for survey sequencing, with two replicates per sample. TCRbeta libraries were prepared with the immunoSEQ hsTCRbeta kit according to the manufacturer's instructions. The finished libraries were brought together in one pool at 2.5 to 3.5 nM, which was then read using an Illumina NovaSeq 6000 S4 flow cell. From the authors' description of their analysis: Raw data preprocessing and quality control were performed with the immunoSEQ Analyzer. The analysis was limited to productive rearrangements, and each clonotype was defined by a unique CDR3 amino acid sequence. Repertoire clonality was estimated as the Gini-Simpson index, which was calculated using the R package tcR. Gini indices were compared with Student's t test, and associations with tumor size change were assessed by Pearson correlation. The clones in this table, taken by TCRdb from immuneACCESS, are in-frame only. Not every clone is retained; where verified, under half of the shortfall comes from an unresolved V gene, and the cause of the rest is unknown. That table supplies the V and J calls and clone size; D and trimming were determined from the DNA. The sample table holds tens of thousands of clones, of which roughly 29% were seen once. The ten biggest clones cover about 16% of the sample.

In light of the paper, this sample's time point label describes: after neoadjuvant nivolumab, at surgical resection. The patients had newly diagnosed stage II-IVA oral cavity squamous cell carcinoma and had not received any prior systemic or radiation treatment. The cohort was made up of patients with locally advanced, HPV-negative oral cavity squamous cell carcinoma. Samples came from a longitudinal correlative study of a single-arm phase II trial of neoadjuvant nivolumab in oral cavity squamous cell carcinoma. Subject-matched pre- and post-treatment PBMCs and tumors from three responders and three non-responders underwent genomic DNA-based TCRbeta sequencing. Genomic DNA was isolated from tumor tissue using the Maxwell RSC DNA from Tissue kit. For CDR1 and CDR2, the germline V gene (reference sequence) lists MNHEY and SMNVEV. Including cysteine and phenylalanine, the CDR3 has 14 amino acids. Only CDR3 DNA remains: 42 bases, in frame from the first base. V and J are truncated by 8 bases and 3 bases respectively, leaving an intervening sequence of 11 bases.

The sequencing here drew on tumor tissue, taken after nivolumab (anti-PD-1) treatment. The TCR comes from a person between 35 and 79 years old with oral cavity squamous cell carcinoma. The chain is made from TRBV27 and TRBJ1-6; the D gene is unclear. CDR3 region: CASQTGYYNSPLHF. The DNA sequence follows: TGTGCCAGCCAGACGGGCTACTATAATTCACCCCTCCACTTT.